This TCR beta chain was obtained from a study of PD-L1 blockade in urothelial cancer. As for the study in general: Blood analyses occurred 3 weeks (second dose) and 6 weeks post treatment start.

Documented time point: pretreatment peripheral blood. The protocol was immunoSEQ multiplex PCR, while the TCRdb copy is restricted to in-frame clones and leaves out a portion. This table has 70,000 to 80,000 clones, around four fifths appearing once. CDR1 SGHRS and CDR2 YFSETQ come from the germline V gene. V gave up 6 bases and J gave up 13 bases; unmatched junction bases: 5. CDR3 length: 11 residues. The clonotype was recovered from a man aged 40-49 years with urothelial cancer. V is TRBV5-1 and J is TRBJ2-2; TRBD1 agrees at 8 bases. Sequenced here: PBMCs, sampled around atezolizumab (anti-PD-L1) treatment. The chain's CDR3 is CASTQDRVLFF. As DNA, the CDR3 is TGCGCCAGCACCCAGGACAGGGTGCTGTTTTTT.